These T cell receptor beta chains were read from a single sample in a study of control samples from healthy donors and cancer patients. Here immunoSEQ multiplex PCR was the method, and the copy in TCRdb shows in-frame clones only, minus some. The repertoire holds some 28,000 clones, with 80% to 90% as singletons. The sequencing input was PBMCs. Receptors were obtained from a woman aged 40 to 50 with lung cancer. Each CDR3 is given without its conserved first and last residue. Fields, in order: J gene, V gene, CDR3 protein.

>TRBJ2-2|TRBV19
ASSIPWGNTGELF
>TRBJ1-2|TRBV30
AWEKLSYGYT
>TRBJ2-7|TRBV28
ASSRLRVAYEQY
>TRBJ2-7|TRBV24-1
ATSETRGVSYEQY
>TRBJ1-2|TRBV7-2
ASSFTGGDGYT
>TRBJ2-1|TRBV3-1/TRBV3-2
ASSFVDPFHSDNEQF
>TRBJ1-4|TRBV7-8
ASSQGQRDEKLF
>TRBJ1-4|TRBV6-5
AMSRGQGNEKLF
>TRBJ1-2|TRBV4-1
ASSQGAAFYGYT
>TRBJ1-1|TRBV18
ASSPGGQKNTEAF
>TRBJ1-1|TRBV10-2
ASSESSGAVSAF
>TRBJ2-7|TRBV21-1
ASSQDPSRCAEQY
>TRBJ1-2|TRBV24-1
ATSDFGGYT
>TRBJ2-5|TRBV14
ASSQETLFGETQY
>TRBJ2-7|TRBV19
ASSLNYEQY
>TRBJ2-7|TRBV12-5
ASAGQSPLSWYEQY
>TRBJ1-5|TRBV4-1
ASSQGNQPQH
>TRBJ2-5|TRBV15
ATSRDSGLVNRQETQY
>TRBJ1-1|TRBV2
ASSPPDRAMNTEAF
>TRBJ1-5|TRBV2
ASSEEGGPLSQPQH
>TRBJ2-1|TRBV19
ASSMGRASSYNEQF
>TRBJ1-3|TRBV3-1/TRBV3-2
ASSQNGNSGNTIY
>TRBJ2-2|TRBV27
ASSFGTPDTGELF
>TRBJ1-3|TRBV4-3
ASSQDPTGGNTIY
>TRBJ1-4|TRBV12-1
ASSSTPQVFHEKLF
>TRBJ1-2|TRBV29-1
SVERGYGYT
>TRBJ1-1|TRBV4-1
ASSHWTGKRTEAF
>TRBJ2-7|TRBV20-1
SASRQGGSYEQY
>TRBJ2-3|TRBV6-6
ASSYKGQGRD
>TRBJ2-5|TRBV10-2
ASSEGRLPSLETQY
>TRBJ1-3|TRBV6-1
ASSEAGDGGNTIY
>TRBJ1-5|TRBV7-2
ASSLGGQGTHQPQH
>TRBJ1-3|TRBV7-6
ASSLGQGIYLAGNTIY
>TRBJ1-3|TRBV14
ASSQDLEHSRNTIY
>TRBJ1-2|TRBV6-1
ASSGPGTDTNYGYT
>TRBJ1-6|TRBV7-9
ASSLSAGGSPLH
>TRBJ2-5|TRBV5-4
ASSLHWRETQY
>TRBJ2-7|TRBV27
ASSLTGTSRTGYEQY
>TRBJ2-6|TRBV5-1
ASSLQGAGGANVLT
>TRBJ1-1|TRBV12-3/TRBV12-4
ASSLVAF
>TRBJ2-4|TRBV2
ASSRVENIQY
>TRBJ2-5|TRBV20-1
SGGGAETQY
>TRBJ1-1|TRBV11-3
ASSLGAGRPEAF
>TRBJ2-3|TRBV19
ASTPSTSASTDTQY
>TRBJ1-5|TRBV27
ASSLKGGGNQPQH
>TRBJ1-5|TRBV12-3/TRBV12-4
ASSLAAGGSQH
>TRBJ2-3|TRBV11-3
ASSLGTSGGDTDTQY
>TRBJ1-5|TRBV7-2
ASSWTPSNQPQH
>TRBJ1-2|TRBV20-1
SAQDRGSG
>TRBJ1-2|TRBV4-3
ASSQDLGARGYT